The 14 T cell receptor beta chains given below trace back to one sample, sequenced in a study of CD8 T cells in ankylosing spondylitis. General study points: What appeared characteristic of ankylosing spondylitis blood was a TCR beta motif of eight highly homologous variants.

One entry per CDR3 protein results from TCRdb running MiXCR on the 5' RACE reads. This sample yields under 550,000 distinct CDR3 sequences, of which roughly 27% are seen a single time; 0.85% to 1% belongs to the top ten. The antigens for these receptors are not known. Sequencing input: blood, either unsorted or a sorted T cell fraction (not recorded which). Receptors originate from a male donor with ankylosing spondylitis.

The chain has TRBV5-1 and TRBJ2-1, with 13 bases fitting TRBD2. Losses at the gene ends were 1 base for V and 0 bases for J; bases not matched to a gene: 22. CDR3 length equals 24 residues. Germline assignment: CDR1 SGHRS and CDR2 YFSETQ. The CDR3 here is CASSLFRGLAGDLSYHSSYNEQFF. The CDR3 nucleotides are TGCGCCAGCAGCTTGTTCCGAGGACTAGCGGGAGACCTTTCTTATCATAGCTCCTACAATGAGCAGTTCTTC.

The CDR3 loop reads CASSRITIQETQYF. The CDR3 bases are TGCGCCAGCAGCCGGATTACTATTCAAGAGACCCAGTACTTC. The chain carries TRBV5-1 and TRBJ2-5; D is unresolved. There are 14 residues in the CDR3. Trimming took 4 bases from V and 2 from J, leaving 12 bases between them. Germline values: CDR1 SGHRS, CDR2 YFSETQ.

The genes are TRBV18 and TRBJ2-5; D is ambiguous. Germline V gene sequence: CDR1 KGHSH, CDR2 LQKENI. This CDR3 is 15 amino acids long. Trimming stripped 3 bases from V and 5 bases from J, with 16 bases between. The CDR3 nucleotides are TGTGCCAGCTCACCGCCAGAAGCCCTAAGGGAGACCCAGTACTTC. Translated: CASSPPEALRETQYF.

This clonotype has a handful of counts. The V call is TRBV12-3 or TRBV12-4, the J call TRBJ2-2, with no clear D. V was shortened by 3 bases and J by 7 bases, with 12 bases between the two germline ends. The CDR3 is 14 residues long. DNA for the CDR3: TGTGCCAGCAGTTTCGGACCTAGTGGCGGGGAGCTGTTTTTT. The encoded protein is CASSFGPSGGELFF.

The sample holds many counts of this clonotype. The V call is TRBV10-3, the J call TRBJ2-1; TRBD2 matches 10 bases. V lost 10 bases to trimming and J lost 0 bases; unmatched junction nucleotides: 15. The length of the CDR3 is 18 residues. CDR1 is ENHRY, CDR2 SYGVKD, per germline. The CDR3 nucleotides read TGTGCCACCCTTGGGGTAGCGGGAGGCTCAAGCTCCTACAATGAGCAGTTCTTC. Translation gives CATLGVAGGSSSYNEQFF.

The chain has TRBV12-3 or TRBV12-4 and TRBJ1-1; D is unresolved. CDR3 length: 12 residues. The CDR3 bases are TGTGTAAGCGGCAACCTGAACACTGAAGCTTTCTTT. Encoded protein: CVSGNLNTEAFF.

This clonotype came up a few times. The chain carries TRBV5-1 and TRBJ2-3; D is possibly TRBD2 (6 bases). Germline lookup yields CDR1 SGHRS and CDR2 YFSETQ. The V gene lost 3 bases and the J gene lost 4 bases, with 15 bases spanning the gap. The length of the CDR3 is 15 residues. The CDR3 reads CASSSGLQGADTQYF. CDR3 sequence (DNA): TGCGCCAGCAGCTCGGGACTCCAGGGTGCAGATACGCAGTATTTT. Complete variable domain (other parts from reference TRBV5-1 and TRBJ2-3): KAGVTQTPRYLIKTRGQQVTLSCSPISGHRSVSWYQQTPGQGLQFLFEYFSETQRNKGNFPGRFSGRQFSNSRSEMNVSTLELGDSALYLCASSSGLQGADTQYFGPGTRLTVL.

The CDR3 DNA reads as TGTGCCAGCAGCCCTGTAGGGACAGGGCTGGTTTTAAGTGGCTACACCTTC. Amino acid sequence: CASSPVGTGLVLSGYTF. The chain combines TRBV14 with TRBJ1-2; TRBD1 matches 9 bases. Trimming cost V 4 bases and J 7 bases; bases outside gene matches: 16. Germline-derived CDR1 and CDR2 are SGHDN and FVKESK. This CDR3 region has 17 residues. Complete variable domain (other parts from reference TRBV14 and TRBJ1-2): EAGVTQFPSHSVIEKGQTVTLRCDPISGHDNLYWYRRVMGKEIKFLLHFVKESKQDESGMPNNRFLAERTGGTYSTLKVQPAELEDSGVYFCASSPVGTGLVLSGYTFGSGTRLTVV.

The chain is built from TRBV7-8 and TRBJ2-3; TRBD2 aligns across 7 bases. Trimming removed 5 bases from V and 4 bases from J; junction bases left unmatched: 6. This CDR3 contains 14 residues. Per germline, CDR1 SGHVS and CDR2 FQNEAQ. The CDR3 loop reads CASSQGGPADTQYF. The CDR3 DNA sequence: TGTGCCAGCAGCCAGGGAGGGCCAGCAGATACGCAGTATTTT.

This clonotype was detected only once. This chain joins TRBV20-1 and TRBJ2-1, with 10 bases lining up with TRBD2. V trimming: 1 base; J trimming: 5 bases; junction bases outside the gene matches: 8. CDR3 length: 16 residues. Germline CDR1 is DFQATT and CDR2 is SNEGSKA (reference sequence). The CDR3: CSARGALAGADNEQFF. CDR3 sequence (DNA): TGCAGTGCTAGAGGGGCGCTAGCGGGAGCCGACAATGAGCAGTTCTTC.

V gene TRBV10-3 combines with J gene TRBJ2-5; 9 bases match TRBD1. This CDR3 is built from 14 residues. Per the germline V gene, CDR1 is ENHRY and CDR2 is SYGVKD. With V trimmed by 4 bases and J by 5 bases, 5 bases remained unmatched. The DNA for the CDR3 is TGTGCCATCAGTGTGGGACAGGGAAGCGAGACCCAGTACTTC. It translates to CAISVGQGSETQYF.

A few counts support this clonotype. This rearrangement joins TRBV14 to TRBJ2-5; TRBD2 aligns across 9 bases. V trimming: 9 bases; J trimming: 3 bases; junction bases outside the gene matches: 8. The CDR3 runs to 14 residues. Germline CDR1 reads SGHDN; CDR2 reads FVKESK. For the CDR3, the DNA is TGTGCCAGTGACCTAGCGGGGAGGAAAGAGACCCAGTACTTC. Residues: CASDLAGRKETQYF.

This clonotype appeared a few times. The rearrangement uses TRBV20-1 and TRBJ2-1; D unclear. Germline V CDR1 and CDR2: DFQATT, SNEGSKA (reference sequence). Between the trimmed V and J ends, which lost 4 bases and 3 bases, there was a span of 13 bases. The CDR3 is made up of 14 amino acids. For the CDR3, the DNA is TGCAGTGCTACCCAACCGACTGTCTACAATGAGCAGTTCTTC. Amino acid sequence: CSATQPTVYNEQFF.

This clonotype has a handful of counts. Germline and junction disagree at one end, which may indicate a read error. This chain connects TRBV5-6 to TRBJ2-5; D remains unclear. CDR3 size: 14 residues. Germline V gene lookup returns CDR1 SGHDT and CDR2 YYEEEE. CDR3 coding DNA: TGTGCTAGCAGCTTGGTCAGCGAGCAAGAGACCCAGTACTTC. It specifies CASSLVSEQETQYF.